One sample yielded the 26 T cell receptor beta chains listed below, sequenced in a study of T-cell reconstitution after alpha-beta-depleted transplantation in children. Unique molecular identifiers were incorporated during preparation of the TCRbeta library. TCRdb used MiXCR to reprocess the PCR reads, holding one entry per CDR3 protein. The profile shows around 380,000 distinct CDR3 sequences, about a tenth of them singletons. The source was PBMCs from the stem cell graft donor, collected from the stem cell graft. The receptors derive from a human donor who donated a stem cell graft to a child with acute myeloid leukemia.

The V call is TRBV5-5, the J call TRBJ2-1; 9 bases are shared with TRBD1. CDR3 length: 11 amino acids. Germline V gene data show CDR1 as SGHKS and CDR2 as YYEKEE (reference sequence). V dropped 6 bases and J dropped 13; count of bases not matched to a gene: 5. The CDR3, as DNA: TGTGCCAGCACCAAGGGACAGGGCCAGTTCTTC. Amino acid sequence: CASTKGQGQFF.

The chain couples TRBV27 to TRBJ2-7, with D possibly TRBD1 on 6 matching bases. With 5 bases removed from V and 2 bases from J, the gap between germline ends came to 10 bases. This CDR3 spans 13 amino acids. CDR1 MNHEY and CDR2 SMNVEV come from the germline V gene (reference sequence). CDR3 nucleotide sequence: TGTGCCAGCAGTATCCCAGGGGCCTACGAGCAGTACTTC. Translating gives CASSIPGAYEQYF.

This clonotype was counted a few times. The CDR3 nucleotides read TGCAGTTCTCATAGCGGGGGGGCTTCCGGGGAGCTGTTTTTT. It translates to CSSHSGGASGELFF. J is TRBJ2-2 and V is TRBV20-1, with 11 nucleotides matching TRBD2. Germline values: CDR1 DFQATT, CDR2 SNEGSKA (reference sequence). This CDR3 region has 14 residues. V lost 8 bases, J lost 6 bases, and 8 bases stayed unmatched.

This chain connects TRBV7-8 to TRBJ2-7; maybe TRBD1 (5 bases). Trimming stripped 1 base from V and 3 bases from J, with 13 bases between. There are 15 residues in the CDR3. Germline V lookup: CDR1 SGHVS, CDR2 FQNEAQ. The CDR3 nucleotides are TGTGCCAGCAGCTTAGGACTGCTACAGGACTACGAGCAGTACTTC. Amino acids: CASSLGLLQDYEQYF.

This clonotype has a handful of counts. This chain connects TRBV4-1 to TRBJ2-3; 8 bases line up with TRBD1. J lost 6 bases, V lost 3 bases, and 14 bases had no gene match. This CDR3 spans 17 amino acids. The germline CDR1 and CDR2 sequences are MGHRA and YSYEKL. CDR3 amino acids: CASSQAGQGGALDTQYF. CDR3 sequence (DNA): TGCGCCAGCAGCCAGGCCGGACAGGGAGGAGCTCTTGATACGCAGTATTTT.

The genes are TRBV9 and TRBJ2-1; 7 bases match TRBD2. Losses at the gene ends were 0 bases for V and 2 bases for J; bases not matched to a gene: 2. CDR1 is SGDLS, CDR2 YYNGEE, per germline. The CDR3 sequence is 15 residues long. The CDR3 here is CASSVGTRPYNEQFF. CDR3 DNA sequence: TGTGCCAGCAGCGTAGGGACTAGGCCCTACAATGAGCAGTTCTTC.

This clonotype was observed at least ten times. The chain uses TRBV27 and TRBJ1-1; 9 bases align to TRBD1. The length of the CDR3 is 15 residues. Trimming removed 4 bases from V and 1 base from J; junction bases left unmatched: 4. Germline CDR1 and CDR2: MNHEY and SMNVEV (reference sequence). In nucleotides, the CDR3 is TGTGCCAGCAGTTGGGCGACAGGGGGGAACACTGAAGCTTTCTTT. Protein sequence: CASSWATGGNTEAFF.

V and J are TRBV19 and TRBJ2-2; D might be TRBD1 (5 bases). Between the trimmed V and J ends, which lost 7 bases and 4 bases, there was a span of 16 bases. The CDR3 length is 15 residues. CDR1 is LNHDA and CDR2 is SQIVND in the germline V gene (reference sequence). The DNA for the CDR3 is TGTGCCAGTACCCTAAGCCAGGGTTTCACCGGGGAGCTGTTTTTT. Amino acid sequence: CASTLSQGFTGELFF.

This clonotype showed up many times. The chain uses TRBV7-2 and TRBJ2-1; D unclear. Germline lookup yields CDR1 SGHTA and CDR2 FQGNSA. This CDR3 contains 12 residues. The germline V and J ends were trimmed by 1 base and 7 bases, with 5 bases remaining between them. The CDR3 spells CASSLETNEQFF. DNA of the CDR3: TGTGCCAGCAGCTTAGAGACGAATGAGCAGTTCTTC.

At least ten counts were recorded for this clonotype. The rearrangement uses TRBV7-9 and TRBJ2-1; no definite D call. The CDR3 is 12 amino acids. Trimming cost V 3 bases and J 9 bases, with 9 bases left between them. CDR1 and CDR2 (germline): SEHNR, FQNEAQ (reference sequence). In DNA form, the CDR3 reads TGTGCCAGCAGCTTGGCAGCCGGTGAGCAGTTCTTC. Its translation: CASSLAAGEQFF.

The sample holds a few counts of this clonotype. The CDR3 DNA reads as TGTGCCATCAGTACAAGGCGGGAAAACACCGGGGAGCTGTTTTTT. Amino acids: CAISTRRENTGELFF. The chain joins TRBV10-3 to TRBJ2-2; D may be TRBD2 (6 bases). There are 15 residues in the CDR3. Trimming pared 5 bases from V and 2 bases from J, leaving 12 bases between. Per germline, CDR1 ENHRY and CDR2 SYGVKD.

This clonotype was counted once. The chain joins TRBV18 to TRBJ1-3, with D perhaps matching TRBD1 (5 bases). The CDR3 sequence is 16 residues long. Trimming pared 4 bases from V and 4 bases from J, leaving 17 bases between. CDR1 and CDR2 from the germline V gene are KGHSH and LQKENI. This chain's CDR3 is CASSLIDGTDGNTIYF. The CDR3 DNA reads TGTGCCAGCTCACTCATTGACGGGACCGACGGAAACACCATATATTTT.

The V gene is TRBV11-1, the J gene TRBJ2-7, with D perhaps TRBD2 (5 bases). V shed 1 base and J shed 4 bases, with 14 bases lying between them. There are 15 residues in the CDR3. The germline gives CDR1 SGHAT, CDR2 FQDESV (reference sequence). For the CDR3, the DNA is TGTGCCAGCAGCTTAGATCCCTCTAGCAGTTACGAGCAGTACTTC. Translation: CASSLDPSSSYEQYF.

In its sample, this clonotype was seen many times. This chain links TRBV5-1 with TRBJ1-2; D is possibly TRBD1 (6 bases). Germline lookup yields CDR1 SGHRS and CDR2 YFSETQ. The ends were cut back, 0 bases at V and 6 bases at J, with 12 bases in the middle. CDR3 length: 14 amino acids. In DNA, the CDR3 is TGCGCCAGCAGCTTGGATCCGGGGGCAGATGGCTACACCTTC. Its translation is CASSLDPGADGYTF.

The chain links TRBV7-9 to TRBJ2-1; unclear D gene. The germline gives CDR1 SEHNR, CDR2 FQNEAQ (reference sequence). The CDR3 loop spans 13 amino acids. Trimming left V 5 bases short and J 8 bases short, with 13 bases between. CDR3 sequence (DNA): TGTGCCAGCAGCACGGATACAGAGTATGAGCAGTTCTTC. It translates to CASSTDTEYEQFF.

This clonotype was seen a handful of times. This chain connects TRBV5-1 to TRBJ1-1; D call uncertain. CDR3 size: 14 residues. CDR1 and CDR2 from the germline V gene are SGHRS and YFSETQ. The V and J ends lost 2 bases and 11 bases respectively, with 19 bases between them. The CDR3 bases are TGCGCCAGCAGCTTCCACTACACAGCCGATGACGCTTTCTTT. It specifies CASSFHYTADDAFF.

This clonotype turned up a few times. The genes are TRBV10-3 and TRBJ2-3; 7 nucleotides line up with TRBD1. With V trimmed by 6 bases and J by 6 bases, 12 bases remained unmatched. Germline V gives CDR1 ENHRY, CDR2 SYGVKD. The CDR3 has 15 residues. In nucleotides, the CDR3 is TGTGCCATCAGCTCCGGGACAGCGCCCAGGGATACGCAGTATTTT. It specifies CAISSGTAPRDTQYF.

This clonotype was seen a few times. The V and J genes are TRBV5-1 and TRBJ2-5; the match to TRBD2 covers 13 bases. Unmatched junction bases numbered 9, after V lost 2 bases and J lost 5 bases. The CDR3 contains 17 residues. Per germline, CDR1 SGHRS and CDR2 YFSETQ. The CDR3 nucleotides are TGCGCCAGCAGCTTAACCGGACTAGCGGGGGATGTCGAGACCCAGTACTTC. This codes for CASSLTGLAGDVETQYF.

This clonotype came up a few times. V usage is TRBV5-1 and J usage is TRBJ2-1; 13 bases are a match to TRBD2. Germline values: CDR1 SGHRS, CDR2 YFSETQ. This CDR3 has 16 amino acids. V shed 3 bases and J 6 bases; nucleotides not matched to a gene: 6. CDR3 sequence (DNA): TGCGCCAGCAGCTCGACGGGACTAGCGGGGATCAATGAGCAGTTCTTC. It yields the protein CASSSTGLAGINEQFF.

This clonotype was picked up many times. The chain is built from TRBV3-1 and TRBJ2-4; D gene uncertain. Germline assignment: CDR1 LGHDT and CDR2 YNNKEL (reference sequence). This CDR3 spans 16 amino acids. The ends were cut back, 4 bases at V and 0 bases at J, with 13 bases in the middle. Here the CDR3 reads CASSPGTVLAKNIQYF. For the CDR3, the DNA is TGTGCCAGCAGCCCCGGTACGGTACTAGCCAAAAACATTCAGTACTTC.

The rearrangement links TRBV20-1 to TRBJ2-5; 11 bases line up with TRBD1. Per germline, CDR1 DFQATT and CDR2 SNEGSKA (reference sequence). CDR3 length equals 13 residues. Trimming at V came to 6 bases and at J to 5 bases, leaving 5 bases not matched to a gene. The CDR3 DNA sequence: TGCAGTGCGAGGACAGGGGGCGTTGAGACCCAGTACTTC. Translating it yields CSARTGGVETQYF.

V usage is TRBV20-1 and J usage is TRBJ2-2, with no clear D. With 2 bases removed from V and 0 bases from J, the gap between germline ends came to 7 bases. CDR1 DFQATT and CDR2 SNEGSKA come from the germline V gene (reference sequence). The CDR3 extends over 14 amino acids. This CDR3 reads CSARPQTNTGELFF. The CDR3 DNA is TGCAGTGCTAGACCCCAAACGAACACCGGGGAGCTGTTTTTT.

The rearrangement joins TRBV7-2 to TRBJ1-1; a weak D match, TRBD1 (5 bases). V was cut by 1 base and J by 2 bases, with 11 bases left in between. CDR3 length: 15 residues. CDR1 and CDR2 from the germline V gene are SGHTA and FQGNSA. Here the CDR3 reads CASSLESGGNTEAFF. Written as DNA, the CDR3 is TGTGCCAGCAGCTTAGAGTCCGGGGGTAACACTGAAGCTTTCTTT. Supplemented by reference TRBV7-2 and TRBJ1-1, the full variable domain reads GAGVSQSPSNKVTEKGKDVELRCDPISGHTALYWYRQSLGQGLEFLIYFQGNSAPDKSGLPSDRFSAERTGGSVSTLTIQRTQQEDSAVYLCASSLESGGNTEAFFGQGTRLTVV.

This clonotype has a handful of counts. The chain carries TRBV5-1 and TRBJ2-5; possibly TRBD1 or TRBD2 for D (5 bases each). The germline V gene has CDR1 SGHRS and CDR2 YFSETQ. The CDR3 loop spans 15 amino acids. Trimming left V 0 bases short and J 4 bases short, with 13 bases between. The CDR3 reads CASSLAGAPGETQYF. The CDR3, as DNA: TGCGCCAGCAGCTTGGCCGGGGCCCCCGGAGAGACCCAGTACTTC.

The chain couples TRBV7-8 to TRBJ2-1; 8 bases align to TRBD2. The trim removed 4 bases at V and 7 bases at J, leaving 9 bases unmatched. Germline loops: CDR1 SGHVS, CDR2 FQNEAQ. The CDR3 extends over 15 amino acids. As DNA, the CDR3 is TGTGCCAGCAGCTATAGCGGGGTGGCGGGGAATGAGCAGTTCTTC. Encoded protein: CASSYSGVAGNEQFF.

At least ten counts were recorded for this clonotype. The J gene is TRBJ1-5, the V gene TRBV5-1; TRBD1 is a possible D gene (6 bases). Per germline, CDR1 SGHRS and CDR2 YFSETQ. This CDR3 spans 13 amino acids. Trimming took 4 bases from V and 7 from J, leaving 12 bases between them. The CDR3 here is CASSLDRGQPQHF. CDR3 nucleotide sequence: TGCGCCAGCAGCCTGGACAGAGGGCAGCCCCAGCATTTT.